The present T cell receptor beta chain was sequenced within a study of blood T cell repertoires in COVID-19. The overall study: From T cells, B-cell-depleted T cells, or PBMCs came the material, which was cDNA or gDNA.

In the original processing: Amplification from reference gene primers served as the basis for estimated nucleated cell counts. Some clones are missing from TCRdb's copy, which holds only in-frame ones; the method was immunoSEQ multiplex PCR. That table furnishes V, J and clone size, whereas the DNA furnished D and trimming. The sample has about 240,000 clones, 75% to 85% seen once. Germline loops: CDR1 SEHNR, CDR2 FQNEAQ (reference sequence). Trimming shortened V by 1 base and J by 5 bases, and 14 bases separated the two germline ends. The CDR3 is 15 residues long. The sequencing input was peripheral blood. This chain links TRBV7-9 with TRBJ2-5; tentative D call: TRBD1 (7 bases). The sequence was obtained from a woman aged 80 or over with COVID-19, enrolled during active disease. CDR3 in DNA: TGTGCCAGCAGCTTAGGGGCAGGGGGGTCGGAGACCCAGTACTTC. It codes for CASSLGAGGSETQYF. The variable domain in full, completed from reference TRBV7-9 and TRBJ2-5, reads DTGVSQNPRHKITKRGQNVTFRCDPISEHNRLYWYRQTLGQGPEFLTYFQNEAQLEKSRLLSDRFSAERPKGSFSTLEIQRTEQGDSAMYLCASSLGAGGSETQYFGPGTRLLVL.